The rows below give T cell receptor beta chains drawn from one sample of a study of T cell repertoires in cytomegalovirus infection. TCRdb ran MiXCR on the reads and lists one entry per CDR3 protein. The sample records almost 500,000 distinct CDR3 sequences, 11% being singletons. Specimen: PBMCs. These receptors were collected from a human donor in good health (CMV status not recorded). Some clones in this sample may be carry-over from other donors' samples. CDR3s include the opening cysteine and the closing phenylalanine or tryptophan. A D gene is named only where the DNA matches it firmly. Clone size, where shown, is once, few, many, or a class for clones that have expanded.

d_call clone_size j_call v_call cdr3_nt cdr3_aa
- many TRBJ1-6 TRBV19 TGTGCCAGTACCCTCGGCGCAGAGAGACATTCACCCCTCCACTTT CASTLGAERHSPLHF
TRBD2 many TRBJ2-1 TRBV20-1 TGCAGTGCTAGTAAGGGACTAGCGGGAAGCAATGAGCAGTTCTTC CSASKGLAGSNEQFF
TRBD2 - TRBJ2-7 TRBV28 TGTGCCAGCAGTCCACGGACTAGCAGAGTTGAGCAGTACTTC CASSPRTSRVEQYF
TRBD2 many TRBJ2-1 TRBV7-2 TGTGCCAGCAGCTTACCTACTAGCGGGAGGAATGAGCAGTTCTTC CASSLPTSGRNEQFF
- many TRBJ1-1 TRBV7-2 TGTGCCAGCAGCTTCCGGGAAAAGAACACTGAAGCTTTCTTT CASSFREKNTEAFF
- few TRBJ2-1 TRBV7-9 TGTGCCAGCAGCTTAGTTGATCCTAATGAGCAGTTCTTC CASSLVDPNEQFF
- many TRBJ1-1 TRBV7-9 TGTGCCAGCCTCAGACAGAACACTGAAGCTTTCTTT CASLRQNTEAFF
- - TRBJ2-1 TRBV12-3/TRBV12-4 TGTGCCAGCATCGGAGGGGGCAGGGACAATGAGCAGTTCTTC CASIGGGRDNEQFF
TRBD1 many TRBJ2-5 TRBV5-5 TGTGCCAGCAAGCTTGGGACAGCCCAAGAGACCCAGTACTTC CASKLGTAQETQYF
- - TRBJ2-1 TRBV28 TGTGCCAGCAGCTTACCCGGGACGGTCCTCCATGAGCAGTTCTTC CASSLPGTVLHEQFF
TRBD1 many TRBJ1-5 TRBV2 TGTGCCAGCAGTTTAGAGGGACAGGGATATCAGCCCCAGCATTTT CASSLEGQGYQPQHF